A single sample is the source of the 21 T cell receptor beta chains below, sequenced in a study of OX40 agonist ivuxolimab in advanced cancers. Method: immunoSEQ multiplex PCR; TCRdb's copy keeps in-frame clones and lacks some. Among approximately 52,000 clones, 75% to 90% were seen once, and the ten largest hold about 12%. This material consisted of CD4+ or CD8+ T cells sorted from blood, taken in a trial of the OX40 agonist ivuxolimab. These receptors were obtained from an adult with an advanced solid tumor such as melanoma, head and neck, liver or kidney cancer.

The chain joins TRBV7-8 to TRBJ1-2; 7 positions agree with TRBD1. Germline CDR1 reads SGHVS; CDR2 reads FQNEAQ. V trimming: 1 base; J trimming: 3 bases; junction bases outside the gene matches: 14. This CDR3 comprises 18 residues. This CDR3 reads CASSLVRSGGTSHYGYTF. The CDR3 nucleotides are TGTGCCAGCAGCTTAGTTAGGTCAGGGGGGACCTCTCACTATGGCTACACCTTC.

V gene TRBV5-1 combines with J gene TRBJ2-6; perhaps TRBD1 as D (5 bases). The CDR3 spans 16 residues. The ends were cut back, 0 bases at V and 0 bases at J, with 7 bases in the middle. The germline V gene has CDR1 SGHRS and CDR2 YFSETQ. The CDR3 region has the DNA TGCGCCAGCAGCTTGGTACAGGTCTCTGGGGCCAACGTCCTGACTTTC. Its translation is CASSLVQVSGANVLTF.

The chain employs TRBV5-6 and TRBJ2-7; TRBD2 might be the D (5 bases). Trimming shortened V by 0 bases and J by 5 bases, and 12 bases separated the two germline ends. The CDR3 runs to 14 residues. CDR1 SGHDT and CDR2 YYEEEE come from the germline V gene. This CDR3 reads CASSLEQEADEQYF. The CDR3 DNA follows: TGTGCCAGCAGCTTGGAGCAGGAGGCAGACGAGCAGTACTTC.

Only a few counts were recorded for this clone. CDR3 region: CASSVGAGWGTEAFF. In DNA form, the CDR3 reads TGTGCCAGCAGCGTAGGGGCAGGGTGGGGGACTGAAGCTTTCTTT. V and J are TRBV9 and TRBJ1-1; D possibly corresponds to TRBD1 (5 bases). The CDR3 is made up of 15 amino acids. Trimming stripped 0 bases from V and 5 bases from J, with 14 bases between. The germline V gene has CDR1 SGDLS and CDR2 YYNGEE.

The chain joins TRBV6-6 to TRBJ2-2; weak D call: TRBD2 (5 bases). The CDR3 length is 14 residues. Trimming removed 7 bases from V and 2 bases from J, with 11 bases in between. Per the germline V gene, CDR1 is MNHNY and CDR2 is SVGAGI (reference sequence). The CDR3 loop is CASTLGGNTGELFF. The CDR3 nucleotides are TGTGCCAGCACACTAGGAGGAAACACCGGGGAGCTGTTTTTT.

This clone was detected a few times. The chain joins TRBV7-9 to TRBJ2-7; TRBD1 agrees at 7 bases. Germline CDR1 SEHNR, CDR2 FQNEAQ (reference sequence). Losses at the gene ends were 2 bases for V and 2 bases for J; bases not matched to a gene: 3. This CDR3 is 14 amino acids long. The CDR3 DNA is TGTGCCAGCAGCTTAACAGGGGTCACCTACGAGCAGTACTTC. Translating gives CASSLTGVTYEQYF.

The chain links TRBV11-2 to TRBJ2-3; D may correspond to TRBD1 or TRBD2 (6 bases each). Trimming shortened V by 6 bases and J by 0 bases, and 7 bases separated the two germline ends. Germline loops: CDR1 SGHAT, CDR2 FQNNGV. The CDR3 has 13 residues. The CDR3 sequence: CASRGGSTDTQYF. CDR3 coding DNA: TGTGCCAGCAGAGGGGGGAGCACAGATACGCAGTATTTT.

The J gene is TRBJ2-3, the V gene TRBV7-3; D gene unclear. The germline V gene has CDR1 SGHTA and CDR2 FQGTGA. This CDR3 is built from 15 residues. V shed 3 bases and J shed 2 bases, with 12 bases lying between them. CDR3 sequence reads: CASSLVAGTTDTQYF. CDR3 sequence (DNA): TGTGCCAGCAGCTTGGTCGCAGGTACCACAGATACGCAGTATTTT.

The chain uses TRBV4-1 and TRBJ1-4, with D maybe TRBD1 (5 bases). The CDR3 has 14 amino acids. The germline V gene encodes CDR1 MGHRA and CDR2 YSYEKL. V lost 0 bases to trimming and J lost 8 bases, with 10 bases between them. As DNA, the CDR3 is TGCGCCAGCAGCCAAGATTTTAGGGGAGAAAAACTGTTTTTT. Its protein is CASSQDFRGEKLFF.

Concerning this clone: The junction departs from germline at one end; a sequencing error may be responsible. This chain connects TRBV7-7 to TRBJ2-2; 8 positions agree with TRBD1. The length of the CDR3 is 16 residues. The germline CDR1 and CDR2 sequences are SSHAT and FNYEAQ (reference sequence). CDR3 protein: CASSPRQGTPPGELFF. The CDR3 DNA sequence: TGTGCTAGCAGCCCTAGACAGGGGACACCCCCCGGGGAGCTGTTTTTT.

This rearrangement joins TRBV28 to TRBJ2-1, with D uncertain. The V gene's germline CDR1 is MDHEN and CDR2 SYDVKM. Trimming removed 6 bases at V and 1 base at J, with 10 bases between. The CDR3 extends over 14 amino acids. CDR3 sequence reads: CASSWFKSYNEQFF. CDR3 in DNA: TGTGCCAGCAGCTGGTTTAAATCCTACAATGAGCAGTTCTTC.

The J gene is TRBJ2-2, the V gene TRBV5-4; TRBD1 is a possible D gene (6 bases). The CDR3 covers 14 residues. CDR1 and CDR2 from the germline V gene are SGHNT and YYREEE (reference sequence). The germline V and J ends were trimmed by 4 bases and 5 bases, with 12 bases remaining between them. The CDR3, as DNA: TGTGCCAGCAGCCCCCCACAGGGTACCGGGGAGCTGTTTTTT. The encoded protein is CASSPPQGTGELFF.

V gene TRBV7-9 combines with J gene TRBJ1-5, with D possibly being TRBD1 (5 bases). V lost 5 bases and J 7 bases, leaving 12 bases between the germline ends. Germline CDR1 SEHNR, CDR2 FQNEAQ (reference sequence). The CDR3 loop spans 13 amino acids. CDR3 nucleotide sequence: TGTGCCAGCAGCCCCTTCGAGGGGCAGCCCCAGCATTTT. It translates to CASSPFEGQPQHF.

This chain links TRBV18 with TRBJ2-1, with a possible D match to TRBD2 (5 bases). Germline CDR1 KGHSH, CDR2 LQKENI. V lost 4 bases and J 0 bases, leaving 7 bases between the germline ends. The CDR3 is 14 amino acids. The CDR3 here is CASSRGDSYNEQFF. The DNA for the CDR3 is TGTGCCAGCTCACGGGGAGACTCCTACAATGAGCAGTTCTTC. Full variable domain (missing parts from reference TRBV18 and TRBJ2-1): NAGVMQNPRHLVRRRGQEARLRCSPMKGHSHVYWYRQLPEEGLKFMVYLQKENIIDESGMPKERFSAEFPKEGPSILRIQQVVRGDSAAYFCASSRGDSYNEQFFGPGTRLTVL.

V is TRBV9 and J is TRBJ2-7, with D perhaps TRBD1 or TRBD2 (6 bases each). CDR3 length: 13 amino acids. Germline CDR1 reads SGDLS; CDR2 reads YYNGEE. Trimming pared 2 bases from V and 6 bases from J, leaving 12 bases between. CDR3 nucleotides: TGTGCCAGCAGCGTGGGGGGCAGGGGCGAGCAGTACTTC. Translated, it gives CASSVGGRGEQYF.

The chain is built from TRBV7-9 and TRBJ2-1; 8 positions match TRBD1. CDR3 length equals 16 residues. CDR1 SEHNR and CDR2 FQNEAQ come from the germline V gene (reference sequence). V lost 5 bases and J lost 8; bases outside the gene matches: 14. DNA of the CDR3: TGTGCCAGCAGCCCCTGGGGATCCTCAGGGGGCGATGAGCAGTTCTTC. Its translation: CASSPWGSSGGDEQFF.

This clone was counted between two and nine times. V gene TRBV2 combines with J gene TRBJ1-5; no reliable D call. The CDR3 is made up of 16 amino acids. Germline-derived CDR1 and CDR2 are SNHLY and FYNNEI. V dropped 5 bases and J dropped 1 base, with 15 bases sitting between them. The DNA for the CDR3 is TGTGCCAGCAGTAGACGTCCCTTGGGGAGCAATCAGCCCCAGCATTTT. It encodes CASSRRPLGSNQPQHF.

The chain is built from TRBV6-6 and TRBJ1-2; D might be TRBD1 (5 bases). Germline CDR1 MNHNY, CDR2 SVGAGI (reference sequence). Trimming shortened V by 2 bases and J by 8 bases, and 15 bases separated the two germline ends. The CDR3 has 14 amino acids. The CDR3, as DNA: TGTGCCAGCAGTTACCAGACAGCTTCCCTAGGCTACACCTTC. It is translated as CASSYQTASLGYTF.

This rearrangement joins TRBV19 to TRBJ1-4; 9 positions match TRBD1. The germline V gene has CDR1 LNHDA and CDR2 SQIVND (reference sequence). J was trimmed by 3 bases and V by 9 bases; bases with no gene match: 8. This CDR3 region has 15 residues. The CDR3 sequence is CASRQGVTSNEKLFF. CDR3 nucleotides: TGTGCCAGCCGACAGGGGGTAACGTCTAATGAAAAACTGTTTTTT. Using reference TRBV19 and TRBJ1-4 for the parts outside the CDR3, the full variable domain is DGGITQSPKYLFRKEGQNVTLSCEQNLNHDAMYWYRQDPGQGLRLIYYSQIVNDFQKGDIAEGYSVSREKKESFPLTVTSAQKNPTAFYLCASRQGVTSNEKLFFGSGTQLSVL.

This clone showed up just once. The chain combines TRBV19 with TRBJ1-1; D uncertain. CDR1 and CDR2 from the germline V gene are LNHDA and SQIVND (reference sequence). CDR3 length: 13 amino acids. Trimming shortened V by 5 bases and J by 0 bases, and 7 bases separated the two germline ends. The CDR3 DNA reads as TGTGCCAGTAGTGGTTCCATGAACACTGAAGCTTTCTTT. Its translation: CASSGSMNTEAFF.

This clone was detected only once. The CDR3: CASKFSSGGLRYF. The CDR3 DNA is TGTGCCAGCAAATTTTCTAGCGGGGGTTTACGGTATTTT. The J gene is TRBJ2-3, the V gene TRBV28, with TRBD2 identical over 10 bases. Germline CDR1 and CDR2: MDHEN and SYDVKM. Germline trimming cut 7 bases from V and 14 bases from J; bases unmatched to any gene: 12. The CDR3 length is 13 residues.